The sequence of this T cell receptor beta chain was determined in a study of shared clonotypes between healthy human individuals (dated by TCRdb to the early 2020s). For the study in its entirety: Three men and a couple of women, aged 18 to 49 years, made up the cohort. Per donor, three plates each were used for CD4 naive and CD4 memory, two for CD8 naive, and one for CD8 memory. Per donor, leukapheresis produced somewhere between about 0.8 and 9 billion PBMCs. Blood TCR repertoires of roughly 5 healthy adults were deeply sequenced to estimate repertoire size and the extent of clonotype sharing between individuals. To increase sequencing depth and limit assay-specific biases, TCR repertoire library preparation and sequencing were carried out by different laboratories using diverse techniques. On the study overall, not on this receptor specifically: Pairwise subsampling led to the expectation that sequencing depth would affect the degree of clonotype sharing among donors. Sharing across a handful of donors was observed for roughly 5.4% of naive CD4, 3.5% of naive CD8, 2% to 2.5% of memory CD4, and roughly 0.4% of memory CD8 clonotypes. Rarefaction of sorted-subset datasets indicated incomplete sequencing despite the large sequencing depth. Compared with non-shared clonotypes, the clonotypes found in all four sorted-subset donors had higher generation probabilities. Sampling was restricted to blood, and TCR repertoires in tissues likely differ from the TCR repertoires found in blood. Naive subsets generally had larger estimated clonotype richness than memory subsets. The small number of donors limited the genetic and exposure-history diversity represented.

As concerns this clone: Its antigen is not yet known. Base qualities were left out, and no much larger clone turns up one base away.

TCR CDR3 regions were amplified from genomic DNA by multiplex PCR using the deep immunoSEQ assay. Extracted genomic DNA from each cell subset was spread evenly across all wells of several immunoSEQ 96-well plates, with each plate serving as a replicate. For sorted subsets, 200 ng of genomic DNA, equivalent to around 31,000 T cell genomes, went into each replicate PCR. Purified libraries were measured with a Qubit 3.0 fluorometer, size-checked on a Bioanalyzer 2100, and measured again with the KAPA Library Quantification kit. A separate single-read 150-cycle Illumina NextSeq 550 flow cell was used to sequence each immunoSEQ 96-well plate. The paper's processing steps were these. Because only junctional sequences without quality scores were contained in the immunoSEQ output, filtering matching that applied to full-length reads could not be performed. To assign V/J genes and CDR3, sequences were annotated using PyIR, a Python wrapper for IgBLAST v1.9, with IMGT germline references. Reads were removed for weak V/J assignments (E-value above 1e-6), missing CDR3, stop codons, out-of-frame junctions, or ambiguous translated residues. A V3J clonotype was defined by an identical inferred V gene, J gene, and CDR3 amino acid sequence. To compute the percentage overlap between repertoires, the number of shared unique clonotypes was divided by the size of the smaller repertoire. RTK rarefaction, the Chao1 estimator, and Recon v2.1 estimates of unobserved clonotypes were used to assess repertoire richness. Generation probabilities were computed with OLGA for all TCRbeta clonotypes obtained by the gDNA method from several donors. Here the immuneACCESS table is served through TCRdb, limited to in-frame sequences with V and J called. Missing clones are a known gap in these copies; in checked studies unresolved V genes cover under half, and the rest lacks a known reason. The D gene and trimming were derived from the DNA, and the V and J assignments and clone size from that table. The sample profile shows roughly 2.1 million clones; 85% to 95% of them were found once. Clones ranked in the top ten supply 1.5% to 2% of the sample.

CD8 naive samples consisted of CD45RO-negative cells that were positively selected for CCR7, yielding a CD45RA+CCR7+ population without TemRA cells. The donors were healthy, HIV-negative adults with no recently reported acute infections or vaccinations. All donors were Caucasian adults living in Nashville, Tennessee, USA. After blood collection by leukapheresis, PBMCs were isolated using Ficoll-Histopaque density gradient centrifugation and then cryopreserved in the vapor phase of liquid nitrogen. Purity and quantity of every magnetically sorted T cell population were checked by analytical flow cytometry. Genomic DNA was isolated from each sorted fraction and quantified by UV absorbance on a Nanodrop 2000c. V drops 2 bases and J drops 4 bases, leaving 15 bases in between. The germline V gene (reference sequence) provides CDR1 GTSNPN and CDR2 SVGIG. From the cysteine through the phenylalanine, the CDR3 covers 15 amino acids. Just the 45-base CDR3 DNA is kept, in frame starting at base 1.

The chain is assembled from TRBV30 and TRBJ2-1; no D gene is confidently identified. The receptor comes from a man aged 18 to 29 in good health. Some clones in this sample may be carry-over from other donors' samples. The sample taken for sequencing was naive CD8+ T cells from PBMCs. Read against the paper, the sample's cell subset or site label means: CD45RA+CCR7+. CDR3 region: CAWSLYRPGYNEQFF. The bases read TGTGCCTGGAGTCTCTACCGCCCTGGGTACAATGAGCAGTTCTTC.